This section outlines one T cell receptor (beta chain) sequence together with its context. This sample was taken from a study of blood T cell repertoires in COVID-19. Losses at the gene ends were 8 bases for V and 2 bases for J; bases not matched to a gene: 14. This CDR3 has 17 residues. Germline CDR1 and CDR2: SNHLY and FYNNEI. The repertoire was sequenced with immunoSEQ multiplex PCR; TCRdb's copy has only in-frame clones and lacks some. Among roughly 260,000 clones listed, more than 75% were seen once. Sequenced sample: PBMCs or T cells enriched from blood (not recorded which). This chain joins TRBV2 and TRBJ2-5; 10 nucleotides agree with TRBD2. This receptor was obtained from a woman under 30 who had recovered from COVID-19. The CDR3 loop is CASGWSSGRGDQETQYF. CDR3 nucleotides: TGTGCCAGCGGGTGGTCTAGCGGGAGAGGGGATCAAGAGACCCAGTACTTC.